These T cell receptor beta chains were read from a single sample in a study of blood T cell repertoires in COVID-19. Only in-frame clones appear in the TCRdb table, and some are missing; sequencing was by immunoSEQ multiplex PCR. The table has 110,000 to 150,000 clones, 75% to 90% seen once. Sequenced material: peripheral blood. These receptors all stem from a human donor in a cohort sampled during active COVID-19. CDR3s include the opening cysteine and the closing phenylalanine or tryptophan. The D gene is left open where the match is weak. The size field is filled for only some rows; it gives once, few, many or a size class.

j_gene	v_gene	abundance	d_gene	CDR3aa	CDR3nt
TRBJ1-2	TRBV5-1	.	.	CASSLADRSQGYTF	TGCGCCAGCAGCTTGGCGGACAGATCCCAAGGCTACACCTTC
TRBJ1-5	TRBV3-1/TRBV3-2	.	.	CASSQEQGPYQPQHF	TGTGCCAGCAGCCAAGAACAGGGCCCCTATCAGCCCCAGCATTTT
TRBJ1-6	TRBV6-5	.	TRBD1	CASSRIQGFNSPLHF	TGTGCCAGCAGTCGGATACAGGGGTTTAATTCACCCCTCCACTTT
TRBJ2-4	TRBV3-1/TRBV3-2	.	.	CASSQDLTGRAKNIQYF	TGTGCCAGCAGCCAAGATTTGACAGGGAGGGCCAAAAACATTCAGTACTTC
TRBJ1-4	TRBV15	.	.	CATSRDGPEREKLFF	TGTGCCACCAGCAGAGATGGGCCCGAACGTGAAAAACTGTTTTTT
TRBJ1-2	TRBV6-6	.	TRBD1	CASSYRDRGGEYGYTF	TGTGCCAGCAGTTACAGAGACAGGGGTGGCGAATATGGCTACACCTTC
TRBJ1-4	TRBV3-1/TRBV3-2	.	.	CASSRRQGNEKLFF	TGTGCCAGCAGCCGAAGGCAGGGTAATGAAAAACTGTTTTTT
TRBJ2-5	TRBV5-1	once	TRBD1	CASRPQGVPQETQYF	TGCGCCAGCCGTCCACAGGGGGTCCCGCAAGAGACCCAGTACTTC
TRBJ2-7	TRBV7-2	.	TRBD1	CASSLYGQGLSYEQYF	TGTGCCAGCAGCTTATATGGACAGGGCCTCTCCTACGAGCAGTACTTC
TRBJ2-3	TRBV27	.	.	CASSIGRGTDTQYF	TGTGCCAGCAGTATCGGGAGAGGCACAGATACGCAGTATTTT
TRBJ2-2	TRBV2	.	.	CASSVSAGTGELFF	TGTGCCAGCAGTGTGTCGGCAGGGACCGGGGAGCTGTTTTTT
TRBJ2-1	TRBV29-1	.	TRBD1	CSVVGTGAGNEQFF	TGCAGCGTTGTCGGGACAGGGGCCGGCAATGAGCAGTTCTTC
TRBJ2-1	TRBV19	.	.	CASSMDAGSRDNEQFF	TGTGCCAGTAGTATGGATGCGGGATCGAGGGACAATGAGCAGTTCTTC
TRBJ1-3	TRBV6-5	.	TRBD1	CASSNDRVAGNTIYF	TGTGCCAGCAGTAACGACAGGGTGGCTGGAAACACCATATATTTT
TRBJ1-1	TRBV30	.	.	CAWSRTGNTEAFF	TGTGCCTGGAGTAGAACCGGGAACACTGAAGCTTTCTTT
TRBJ1-3	TRBV19	.	.	CASSRGNGNTIYF	TGTGCCAGTAGCAGGGGCAACGGAAACACCATATATTTT
TRBJ1-1	TRBV19	.	.	CASKGLNSEAFF	TGTGCCAGTAAGGGGCTTAACTCTGAAGCTTTCTTT
TRBJ2-7	TRBV12-3/TRBV12-4	once	.	CASSRDTYEQYF	TGTGCCAGCAGTCGGGATACCTACGAGCAGTACTTC
TRBJ1-2	TRBV11-2	.	.	CASSLDRAIYGYTF	TGTGCCAGCAGCTTAGACAGGGCCATCTATGGCTACACCTTC